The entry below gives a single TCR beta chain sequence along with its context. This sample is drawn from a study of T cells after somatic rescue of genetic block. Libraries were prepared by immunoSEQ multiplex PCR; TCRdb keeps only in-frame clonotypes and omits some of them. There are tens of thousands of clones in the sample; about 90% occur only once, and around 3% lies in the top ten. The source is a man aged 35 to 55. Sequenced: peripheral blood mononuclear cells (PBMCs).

As DNA, the CDR3 is TGTGCCAGCAGCTGGCAGGGGGACACTGAAGCTTTCTTT. It codes for CASSWQGDTEAFF. V and J are TRBV5-5 and TRBJ1-1, with 7 bases fitting TRBD1. After removal of 3 bases from V and 3 bases from J, the junction contained 2 bases not matched to a gene. CDR1 and CDR2 from the germline V gene are SGHKS and YYEKEE (reference sequence). The CDR3 runs 13 residues.